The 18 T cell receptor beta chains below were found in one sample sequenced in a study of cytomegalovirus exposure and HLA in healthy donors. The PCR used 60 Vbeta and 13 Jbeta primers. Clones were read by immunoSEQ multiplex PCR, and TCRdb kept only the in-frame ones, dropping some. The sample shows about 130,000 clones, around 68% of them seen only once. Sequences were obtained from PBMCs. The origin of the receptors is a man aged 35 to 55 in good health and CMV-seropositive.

The CDR3 loop is CSVEDFGPGSGRRDTGELFF. In DNA form, the CDR3 reads TGCAGCGTTGAAGATTTTGGGCCTGGGAGCGGGAGAAGGGACACCGGGGAGCTGTTTTTT. The rearrangement links TRBV29-1 to TRBJ2-2; 8 bases map to TRBD2. CDR1 and CDR2 (germline): SQVTM, ANQGSEA. Trimming removed 0 bases from V and 3 bases from J; junction bases left unmatched: 18. The CDR3 has 20 residues.

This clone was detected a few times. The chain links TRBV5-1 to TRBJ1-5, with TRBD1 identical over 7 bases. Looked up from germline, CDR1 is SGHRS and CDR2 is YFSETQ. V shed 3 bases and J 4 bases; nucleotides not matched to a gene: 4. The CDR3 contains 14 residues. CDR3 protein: CASSSGTANQPQHF. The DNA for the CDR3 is TGCGCCAGCAGCTCAGGGACAGCTAATCAGCCCCAGCATTTT.

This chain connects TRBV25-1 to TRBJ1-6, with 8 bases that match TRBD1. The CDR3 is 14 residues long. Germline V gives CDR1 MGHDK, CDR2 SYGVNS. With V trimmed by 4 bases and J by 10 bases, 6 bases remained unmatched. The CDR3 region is CASSGQGRTSPLHF. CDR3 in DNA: TGTGCCAGCAGTGGACAGGGGAGAACCTCACCCCTCCACTTT.

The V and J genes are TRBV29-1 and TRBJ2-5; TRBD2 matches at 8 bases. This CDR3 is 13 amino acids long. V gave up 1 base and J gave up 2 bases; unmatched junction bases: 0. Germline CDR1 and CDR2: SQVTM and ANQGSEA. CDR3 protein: CSVEAGGQETQYF. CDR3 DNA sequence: TGCAGCGTTGAAGCGGGGGGGCAAGAGACCCAGTACTTC.

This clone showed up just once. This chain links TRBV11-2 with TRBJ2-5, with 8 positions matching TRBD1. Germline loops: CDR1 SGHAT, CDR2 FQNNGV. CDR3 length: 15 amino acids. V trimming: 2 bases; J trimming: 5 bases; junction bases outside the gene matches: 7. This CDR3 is CASSLSTGGSETQYF. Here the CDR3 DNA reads TGTGCCAGCAGCTTATCTACAGGGGGTTCTGAGACCCAGTACTTC.

The CDR3 DNA follows: TGCGCCAGCAGCTTGAGAGAGGGCGCGGGTGTCGGGGAGCTGTTTTTT. Protein: CASSLREGAGVGELFF. The chain employs TRBV5-1 and TRBJ2-2; perhaps TRBD2 as D (5 bases). CDR3 length: 16 residues. In germline, CDR1 is SGHRS, CDR2 YFSETQ. V shed 1 base and J shed 7 bases, with 17 bases lying between them.

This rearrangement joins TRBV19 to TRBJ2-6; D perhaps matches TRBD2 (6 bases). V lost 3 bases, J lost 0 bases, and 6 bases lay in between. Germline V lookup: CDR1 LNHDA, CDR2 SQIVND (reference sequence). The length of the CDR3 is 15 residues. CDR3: CASSIGSSGANVLTF. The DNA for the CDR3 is TGTGCCAGTAGTATCGGGAGCTCTGGGGCCAACGTCCTGACTTTC.

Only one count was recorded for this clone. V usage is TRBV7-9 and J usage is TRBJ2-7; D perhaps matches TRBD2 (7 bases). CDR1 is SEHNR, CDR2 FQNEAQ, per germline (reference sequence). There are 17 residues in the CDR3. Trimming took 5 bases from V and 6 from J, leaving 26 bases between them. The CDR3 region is CASSPSLLGRGPFEQYF. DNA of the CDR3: TGTGCCAGCAGCCCGAGTCTGTTAGGGCGGGGGCCTTTCGAGCAGTACTTC.

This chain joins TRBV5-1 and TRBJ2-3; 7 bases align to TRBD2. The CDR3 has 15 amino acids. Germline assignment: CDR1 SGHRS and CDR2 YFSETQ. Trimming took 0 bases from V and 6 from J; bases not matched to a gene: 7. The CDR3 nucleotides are TGCGCCAGCAGCTTGGAAGGGCGGGAGTGGGATACGCAGTATTTT. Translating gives CASSLEGREWDTQYF.

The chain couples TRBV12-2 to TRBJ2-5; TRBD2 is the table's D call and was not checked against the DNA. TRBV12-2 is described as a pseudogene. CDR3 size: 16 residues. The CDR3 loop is CASRPSGRAGGETQYF. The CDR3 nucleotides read TGTGCAAGTCGCCCCTCCGGGCGGGCCGGGGGTGAGACCCAGTACTTC.

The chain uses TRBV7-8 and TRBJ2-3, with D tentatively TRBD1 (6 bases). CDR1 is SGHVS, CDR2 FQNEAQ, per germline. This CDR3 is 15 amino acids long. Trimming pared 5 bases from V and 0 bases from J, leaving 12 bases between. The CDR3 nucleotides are TGTGCCAGCAGCCGGACAGCGTCTAGCACAGATACGCAGTATTTT. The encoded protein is CASSRTASSTDTQYF.

CDR3 DNA sequence: TGCGCCACCAAAGCCCCAGGGGCGGACACTGAAGCTTTCTTT. Amino acids: CATKAPGADTEAFF. The chain links TRBV10-1 to TRBJ1-1, with D possibly being TRBD1 (6 bases). CDR1 WNHNN and CDR2 SYGVQD come from the germline V gene (reference sequence). Deletions cut 10 bases from V and 3 bases from J, with 18 bases between. The CDR3 extends over 14 amino acids.

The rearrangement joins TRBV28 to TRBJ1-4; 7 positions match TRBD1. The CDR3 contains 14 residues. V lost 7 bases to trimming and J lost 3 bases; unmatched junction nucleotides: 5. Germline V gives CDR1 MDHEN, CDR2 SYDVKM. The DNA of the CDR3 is TGTGCCAGCAATACAGGGGAACCTAATGAAAAACTGTTTTTT. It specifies CASNTGEPNEKLFF.

Written as DNA, the CDR3 is TGTGCCAGCAGAGAAGATCAGGGGAACACTGAAGCTTTCTTT. Translation: CASREDQGNTEAFF. This rearrangement joins TRBV28 to TRBJ1-1, with a weak D call TRBD1 (5 bases). Germline V gene sequence: CDR1 MDHEN, CDR2 SYDVKM. The length of the CDR3 is 14 residues. Trimming pared 6 bases from V and 1 base from J, leaving 12 bases between.

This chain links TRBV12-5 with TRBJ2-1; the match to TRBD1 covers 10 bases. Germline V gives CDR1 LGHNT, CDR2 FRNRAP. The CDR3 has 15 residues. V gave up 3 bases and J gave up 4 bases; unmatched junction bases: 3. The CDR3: CASGLRTGGYNEQFF. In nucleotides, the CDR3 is TGTGCTAGTGGTTTACGGACAGGGGGGTACAATGAGCAGTTCTTC.

This CDR3 reads CASSFLGQGETQYF. In DNA, the CDR3 is TGTGCCAGCAGTTTTTTGGGACAAGGGGAGACCCAGTACTTC. The chain links TRBV27 to TRBJ2-5; D possibly corresponds to TRBD1 (6 bases). The CDR3 has 14 amino acids. The germline V gene encodes CDR1 MNHEY and CDR2 SMNVEV (reference sequence). V was cut by 3 bases and J by 5 bases, with 13 bases left in between.

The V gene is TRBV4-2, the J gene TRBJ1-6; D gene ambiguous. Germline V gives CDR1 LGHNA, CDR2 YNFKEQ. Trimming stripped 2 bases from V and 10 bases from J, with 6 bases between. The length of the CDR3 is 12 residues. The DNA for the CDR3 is TGTGCCAGCAGCCAAATGGAGTCACCCCTCCACTTT. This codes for CASSQMESPLHF.

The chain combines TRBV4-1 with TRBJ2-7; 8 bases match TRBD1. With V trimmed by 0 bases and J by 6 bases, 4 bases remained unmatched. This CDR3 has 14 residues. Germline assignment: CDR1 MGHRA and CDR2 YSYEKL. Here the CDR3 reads CASSQDRTGREQYF. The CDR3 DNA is TGCGCCAGCAGCCAAGATCGGACAGGGCGCGAGCAGTACTTC.